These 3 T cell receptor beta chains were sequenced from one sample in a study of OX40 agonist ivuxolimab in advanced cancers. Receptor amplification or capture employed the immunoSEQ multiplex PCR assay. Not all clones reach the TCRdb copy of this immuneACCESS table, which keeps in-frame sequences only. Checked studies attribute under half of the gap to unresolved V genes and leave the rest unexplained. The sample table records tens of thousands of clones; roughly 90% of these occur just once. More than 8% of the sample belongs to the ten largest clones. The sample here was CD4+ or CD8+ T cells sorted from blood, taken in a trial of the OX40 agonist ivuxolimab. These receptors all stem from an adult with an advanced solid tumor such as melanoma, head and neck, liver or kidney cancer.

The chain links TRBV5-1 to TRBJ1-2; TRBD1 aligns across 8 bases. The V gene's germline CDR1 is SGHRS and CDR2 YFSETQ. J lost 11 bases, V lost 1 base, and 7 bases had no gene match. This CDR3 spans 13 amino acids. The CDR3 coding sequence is TGCGCCAGCAGCTTGCCGACAGGGGAGGGTTACACCTTC. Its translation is CASSLPTGEGYTF.

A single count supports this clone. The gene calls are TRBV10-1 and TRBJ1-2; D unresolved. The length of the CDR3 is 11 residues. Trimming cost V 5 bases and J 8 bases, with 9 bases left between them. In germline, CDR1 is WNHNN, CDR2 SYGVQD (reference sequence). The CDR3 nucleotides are TGCGCCAGCAGTAACGGGGTAGGCTACACCTTC. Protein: CASSNGVGYTF.

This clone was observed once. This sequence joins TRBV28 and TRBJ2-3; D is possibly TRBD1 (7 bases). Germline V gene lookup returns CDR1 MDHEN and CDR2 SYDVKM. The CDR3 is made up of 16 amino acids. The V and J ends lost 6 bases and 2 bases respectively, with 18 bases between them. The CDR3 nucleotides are TGTGCCAGCAGGGGGCAGGGGGGTTCGCACACAGATACGCAGTATTTT. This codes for CASRGQGGSHTDTQYF.